A selection of T cell receptor beta chains follows, all from one sample in a study of blood T cell repertoires in COVID-19. The repertoire was sequenced with immunoSEQ multiplex PCR; TCRdb's copy has only in-frame clones and lacks some. The profile shows approximately 300,000 clones, roughly nine tenths of them singletons. The sequencing input was PBMCs or T cells enriched from blood (not recorded which). Receptors originate from a woman younger than 45 who had recovered from COVID-19. CDR3s include the opening cysteine and the closing phenylalanine or tryptophan. The D gene is left open where the match is weak. Clone size is given for some rows only: seen once, a few or many times, or a class if the clone is expanded.

j_call: TRBJ1-2; d_call: -; cdr3_length: 14; clone_size: -; v_call: TRBV7-9; cdr3_nt: TGTGCCAGCACTCCAATGGGGGACTCCTATGGCTACACCTTC; cdr3_aa: CASTPMGDSYGYTF
j_call: TRBJ2-7; d_call: -; cdr3_length: 15; clone_size: -; v_call: TRBV27; cdr3_nt: TGTGCCAGCAGTCCGAAAAGCAACTTCGCCTACGAGCAGTACTTC; cdr3_aa: CASSPKSNFAYEQYF
j_call: TRBJ1-5; d_call: -; cdr3_length: 12; clone_size: -; v_call: TRBV6-1; cdr3_nt: TGTGCCAGCAGTGAGTTGGCTCAGCCCCAGCATTTT; cdr3_aa: CASSELAQPQHF
j_call: TRBJ1-4; d_call: -; cdr3_length: 17; clone_size: -; v_call: TRBV7-6; cdr3_nt: TGTGCCAGCAGCTCCGACACATTGCCGGCAACTAATGAAAAACTGTTTTTT; cdr3_aa: CASSSDTLPATNEKLFF
j_call: TRBJ1-4; d_call: TRBD1; cdr3_length: 16; clone_size: -; v_call: TRBV7-9; cdr3_nt: TGTGCCAGCAGCTTAGCTGGGACAGGGCCTAATGAAAAACTGTTTTTT; cdr3_aa: CASSLAGTGPNEKLFF
j_call: TRBJ1-1; d_call: -; cdr3_length: 14; clone_size: -; v_call: TRBV5-6; cdr3_nt: TGTGCCAGCAGCTTGGCGGGGTTCGGCACTGAAGCTTTCTTT; cdr3_aa: CASSLAGFGTEAFF
j_call: TRBJ2-7; d_call: TRBD1; cdr3_length: 15; clone_size: -; v_call: TRBV7-3; cdr3_nt: TGTGCCAGCAGCTTATGGGGGACAGTCTCCTACGAGCAGTACTTC; cdr3_aa: CASSLWGTVSYEQYF
j_call: TRBJ1-5; d_call: TRBD1; cdr3_length: 14; clone_size: -; v_call: TRBV4-3; cdr3_nt: TGCGCCAGCAGCCAAAGGACAGGGGATCAGCCCCAGCATTTT; cdr3_aa: CASSQRTGDQPQHF
j_call: TRBJ1-1; d_call: -; cdr3_length: 12; clone_size: -; v_call: TRBV5-6; cdr3_nt: TGTGCCAGCAGCTTCCAGGACACTGAAGCTTTCTTT; cdr3_aa: CASSFQDTEAFF
j_call: TRBJ1-1; d_call: -; cdr3_length: 14; clone_size: -; v_call: TRBV11-2; cdr3_nt: TGTGCCAGCAGCTTTCGTCCCCTGAACACTGAAGCTTTCTTT; cdr3_aa: CASSFRPLNTEAFF
j_call: TRBJ1-2; d_call: -; cdr3_length: 18; clone_size: -; v_call: TRBV11-3; cdr3_nt: TGTGCCAGCAGCTTAGATCATCTTGGCCAGGGAGGGCTGGATGGCTACACCTTC; cdr3_aa: CASSLDHLGQGGLDGYTF
j_call: TRBJ1-6; d_call: -; cdr3_length: 14; clone_size: -; v_call: TRBV19; cdr3_nt: TGTGCCAGTAGGATCCGGGGTCCTAATTCACCCCTCCACTTT; cdr3_aa: CASRIRGPNSPLHF
j_call: TRBJ1-1; d_call: -; cdr3_length: 15; clone_size: -; v_call: TRBV4-1; cdr3_nt: TGCGCCAGCAGCCAAGCCCGGACACTGAACACTGAAGCTTTCTTT; cdr3_aa: CASSQARTLNTEAFF
j_call: TRBJ1-5; d_call: TRBD1; cdr3_length: 13; clone_size: many; v_call: TRBV5-8; cdr3_nt: TGTGCCAGCAGCGGAGGGACAGCTCAGCCCCAGCATTTT; cdr3_aa: CASSGGTAQPQHF
j_call: TRBJ1-3; d_call: -; cdr3_length: 17; clone_size: few; v_call: TRBV11-2; cdr3_nt: TGTGCCAGCAGCTTAGTCCAGGGCCCCAGCACGGGAAACACCATATATTTT; cdr3_aa: CASSLVQGPSTGNTIYF
j_call: TRBJ2-7; d_call: TRBD2; cdr3_length: 16; clone_size: -; v_call: TRBV7-2; cdr3_nt: TGTGCCAGCAGCGGAACCGGGACTAGCGGCTCCTACGAGCAGTACTTC; cdr3_aa: CASSGTGTSGSYEQYF
j_call: TRBJ1-1; d_call: TRBD1; cdr3_length: 11; clone_size: -; v_call: TRBV30; cdr3_nt: TGTGCCTGGGGACAGGGCAAGGCAGCTTTCTTT; cdr3_aa: CAWGQGKAAFF
j_call: TRBJ1-4; d_call: TRBD1; cdr3_length: 13; clone_size: -; v_call: TRBV30; cdr3_nt: TGTGCCTGGAGCACAGGGGTGGATGAAAAACTGTTTTTT; cdr3_aa: CAWSTGVDEKLFF
j_call: TRBJ1-1; d_call: -; cdr3_length: 14; clone_size: -; v_call: TRBV3-1/TRBV3-2; cdr3_nt: TGTGCCAGCAGCCAAGCGGGCATCCGGGGGGGAGCTTTCTTT; cdr3_aa: CASSQAGIRGGAFF
j_call: TRBJ1-2; d_call: -; cdr3_length: 15; clone_size: -; v_call: TRBV5-1; cdr3_nt: TGCGCCAGCAGCTTTGCGACAATGGATAACTATGGCTACACCTTC; cdr3_aa: CASSFATMDNYGYTF
j_call: TRBJ2-3; d_call: -; cdr3_length: 16; clone_size: -; v_call: TRBV5-1; cdr3_nt: TGCGCCAGCAGCTTGGGAAATACTGAAAGCACAGATACGCAGTATTTT; cdr3_aa: CASSLGNTESTDTQYF
j_call: TRBJ1-1; d_call: -; cdr3_length: 11; clone_size: -; v_call: TRBV2; cdr3_nt: TGTGCCAGCAGTTACCTCGGAGGAGCTTTCTTT; cdr3_aa: CASSYLGGAFF
j_call: TRBJ1-5; d_call: -; cdr3_length: 16; clone_size: -; v_call: TRBV5-4; cdr3_nt: TGTGCCAGCAGCGTACCGGGACAAAGAGAGGGTCAGCCCCAGCATTTT; cdr3_aa: CASSVPGQREGQPQHF
j_call: TRBJ2-2; d_call: -; cdr3_length: 15; clone_size: -; v_call: TRBV7-7; cdr3_nt: TGTGCTAGCAGCTTAGGGTCCGGGACAACCGGGGAGCTGTTTTTT; cdr3_aa: CASSLGSGTTGELFF
j_call: TRBJ2-7; d_call: TRBD1; cdr3_length: 14; clone_size: -; v_call: TRBV27; cdr3_nt: TGTGCCAGCAGACCCGGGACAGGGATGTACGAGCAGTACTTC; cdr3_aa: CASRPGTGMYEQYF
j_call: TRBJ1-5; d_call: -; cdr3_length: 15; clone_size: -; v_call: TRBV4-3; cdr3_nt: TGCGCCAGCAGCCAAGACTTGTCCGGGGATCAGCCCCAGCATTTT; cdr3_aa: CASSQDLSGDQPQHF
j_call: TRBJ1-2; d_call: TRBD1; cdr3_length: 14; clone_size: -; v_call: TRBV18; cdr3_nt: TGTGCCAGCTCACCAGACAGGGCGTTGGAAGGCTACACCTTC; cdr3_aa: CASSPDRALEGYTF
j_call: TRBJ1-5; d_call: TRBD1; cdr3_length: 18; clone_size: -; v_call: TRBV28; cdr3_nt: TGTGCCAGCAGCCTAGTCCCGGGACAGGGGGCCGGCAATCAGCCCCAGCATTTT; cdr3_aa: CASSLVPGQGAGNQPQHF
j_call: TRBJ2-2; d_call: -; cdr3_length: 15; clone_size: -; v_call: TRBV2; cdr3_nt: TGTGCCAGCAGATCCGGACAGTTAAACACCGGGGAGCTGTTTTTT; cdr3_aa: CASRSGQLNTGELFF